This T cell receptor (beta chain) stems from a study of T cell responses to AZD1222 COVID-19 vaccine. Germline loops: CDR1 MNHNS, CDR2 SASEGT. The V and J ends lost 4 bases and 3 bases, in that order; junction bases with no gene match: 3. The CDR3 length is 16 residues. Assay: immunoSEQ multiplex PCR; the TCRdb copy retains only in-frame clones and omits some. The table lists 100,000 to 150,000 clones, about 90% of them singletons. The clonotype was recovered from an adult in good health. This specimen consisted of peripheral blood, obtained on day 0 of AZD1222 vaccination. The J gene is TRBJ2-1, the V gene TRBV6-1, with 13 bases lining up with TRBD2. CDR3 amino acids: CASSGGTSGNYNEQFF. Here the CDR3 DNA reads TGTGCCAGCAGTGGTGGGACTAGCGGGAACTACAATGAGCAGTTCTTC.